The clone carrying this T cell receptor (beta chain) was recorded only once. Its antigen is not known. Assay: immunoSEQ multiplex PCR; the TCRdb copy retains only in-frame clones and omits some. The sample has around 64,000 clones; just over 90% are singletons. This record belongs to a study of T cells in localized non-small cell lung cancer. Regarding the study as a whole: There was higher T cell clonality in uninvolved adjacent lung than in tumor, and it was highest there. Detection in adjacent lung was observed for a median around 59 of the top 100 tumor clones.

Germline CDR1 and CDR2: SGHNT and YYREEE (reference sequence). The V and J ends lost 0 bases and 5 bases, in that order; junction bases with no gene match: 9. This CDR3 region has 16 residues. The source is a man aged 40-75 years with stage I lung adenocarcinoma. The starting material was peripheral blood, obtained before any cancer treatment. J is TRBJ1-1 and V is TRBV5-4, with 8 bases aligning to TRBD1. CDR3 DNA sequence: TGTGCCAGCAGCTTGGGCAGGGGGCTTCTCCGGACTGAAGCTTTCTTT. This sequence encodes CASSLGRGLLRTEAFF. Looking up the rest from reference TRBV5-4 and TRBJ1-1 gives the full variable domain: ETGVTQSPTHLIKTRGQQVTLRCSSQSGHNTVSWYQQALGQGPQFIFQYYREEENGRGNFPPRFSGLQFPNYSSELNVNALELDDSALYLCASSLGRGLLRTEAFFGQGTRLTVV.